This entry concerns a single T cell receptor (beta chain). This sample was included in a study of blood T cell repertoires in COVID-19. As for the study in general: Samples taken during acute and convalescent COVID-19 were collected in the United States, Italy and Spain. Sources were T cells, B-cell-depleted T cells, or PBMCs; the material itself was cDNA or gDNA.

Methods used by the authors: Reference gene primer amplification in the assay estimated nucleated cell counts. Clones were sequenced by immunoSEQ multiplex PCR, and TCRdb holds only the in-frame ones, with some missing. V and J calls and clone size come straight from that table; D and trimming were deduced from the DNA. Of about 100,000 clones detected, about 84% appear once; the ten largest clones hold 9.5% to 15%. Germline V lookup: CDR1 SNHLY, CDR2 FYNNEI. Deletions cut 6 bases from V and 4 bases from J, with 12 bases between. This CDR3 spans 13 amino acids. The TCR originated in a human donor in a cohort sampled during active COVID-19. Sequencing input: peripheral blood. The chain combines TRBV2 with TRBJ1-1; no clear D gene. The CDR3 DNA follows: TGTGCCAGCAGCGGGGAAGGGAGCACTGAAGCTTTCTTT. Amino acid sequence: CASSGEGSTEAFF. The whole variable domain, filled in from reference TRBV2 and TRBJ1-1, reads EPEVTQTPSHQVTQMGQEVILRCVPISNHLYFYWYRQILGQKVEFLVSFYNNEISEKSEIFDDQFSVERPDGSNFTLKIRSTKLEDSAMYFCASSGEGSTEAFFGQGTRLTVV.